The 6 T cell receptor beta chains given below trace back to one sample, sequenced in a study of T cell changes during pregnancy in multiple sclerosis. Profiling relied on immunoSEQ multiplex PCR, and the TCRdb table lists in-frame clones only, not all of them. The table shows around 70,000 clones, with 92% occurring only once. The sample here was peripheral blood, taken after pregnancy. The source of these receptors is a female donor with multiple sclerosis, enrolled in a pregnancy study.

The chain couples TRBV21-1 to TRBJ2-3; no check of the table's D call, TRBD2, against the DNA was made. TRBV21-1 is annotated as a pseudogene. The CDR3 has 19 residues. The CDR3 coding sequence is TGTGCCAGCAGCCCCCCTACCCCTGGGACTAGCGTTTCCACAGATACGCAGTATTTT. Protein: CASSPPTPGTSVSTDTQYF.

The chain recombines TRBV10-1 with TRBJ2-1, with D uncertain. The CDR3 runs 14 residues. V shed 0 bases and J shed 5 bases, with 8 bases lying between them. From germline, CDR1 is WNHNN and CDR2 SYGVQD (reference sequence). The CDR3 here is CASSESLPNNEQFF. For the CDR3, the DNA is TGCGCCAGCAGTGAGTCACTACCCAACAATGAGCAGTTCTTC.

J is TRBJ1-3 and V is TRBV5-1, with D unclear. CDR1 SGHRS and CDR2 YFSETQ come from the germline V gene. V gave up 7 bases and J gave up 0 bases, with 14 bases separating them. The CDR3 runs 15 residues. The CDR3 region is CASGPGEGSGNTIYF. The CDR3 DNA reads TGCGCCAGCGGCCCTGGTGAGGGCTCTGGAAACACCATATATTTT.

V gene TRBV12-5 combines with J gene TRBJ1-3, with a weak D call TRBD1 (6 bases). Germline values: CDR1 LGHNT, CDR2 FRNRAP. V was clipped by 8 bases and J by 1 base, with 9 bases between them. The CDR3 has 13 amino acids. CDR3: CASTGFSGNTIYF. Written as DNA, the CDR3 is TGTGCTAGTACAGGGTTTTCTGGAAACACCATATATTTT.

The chain joins TRBV27 to TRBJ1-2; 12 nucleotides align to TRBD1. With V trimmed by 5 bases and J by 8 bases, 6 bases remained unmatched. The length of the CDR3 is 14 residues. Germline CDR1 is MNHEY and CDR2 is SMNVEV (reference sequence). CDR3 nucleotides: TGTGCCAGCAGTCTGGGGACAGGGGGCAAAGGCTACACCTTC. Translated, it gives CASSLGTGGKGYTF.

There are a few counts of this clone. The chain employs TRBV27 and TRBJ1-1, with D unclear. The germline V gene encodes CDR1 MNHEY and CDR2 SMNVEV (reference sequence). The V end was cut by 6 bases, the J end by 7 bases, with 12 bases between. CDR3 length: 12 amino acids. The CDR3 bases are TGTGCCAGCAGCCGAACCGCCGGTGAAGCTTTCTTT. Translating gives CASSRTAGEAFF.